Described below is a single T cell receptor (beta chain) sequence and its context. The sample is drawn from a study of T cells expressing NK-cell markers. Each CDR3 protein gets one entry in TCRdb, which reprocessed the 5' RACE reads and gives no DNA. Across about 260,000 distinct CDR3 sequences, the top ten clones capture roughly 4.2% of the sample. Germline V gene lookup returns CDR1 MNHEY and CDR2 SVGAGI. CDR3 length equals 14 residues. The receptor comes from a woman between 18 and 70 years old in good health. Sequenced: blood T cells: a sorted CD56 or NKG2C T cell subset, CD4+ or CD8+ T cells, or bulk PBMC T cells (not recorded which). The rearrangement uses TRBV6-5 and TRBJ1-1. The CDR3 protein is CASRYSARNTEAFF.